The 26 T cell receptor beta chains reported below all come from one sample, sequenced in a study of cytomegalovirus exposure and HLA in healthy donors. Profiling relied on immunoSEQ multiplex PCR, and the TCRdb table lists in-frame clones only, not all of them. This sample carries around 60,000 clones, about 95% of them seen once, and the ten largest clones take approximately 1%. The source material was PBMCs. Receptors were obtained from a woman aged 18-30 years in good health and CMV-seronegative.

The V call is TRBV4-3, the J call TRBJ1-3, with a tentative D call TRBD1 (6 bases). The CDR3 extends over 14 amino acids. CDR1 is LGHNA and CDR2 is YSLEER in the germline V gene. The V gene lost 4 bases and the J gene lost 8 bases, with 15 bases spanning the gap. The DNA of the CDR3 is TGCGCCAGCAGCCCGGACAGCCTGGGGGACACCATATATTTT. Residues: CASSPDSLGDTIYF.

A remark on this clone: The same CDR3 arises from other DNA sequences in this sample as well. The chain employs TRBV5-1 and TRBJ2-3, with D tentatively TRBD1 (5 bases). Germline V gives CDR1 SGHRS, CDR2 YFSETQ. Between the trimmed V and J ends, which lost 0 bases and 1 base, there was a span of 9 bases. This CDR3 region has 15 residues. As DNA, the CDR3 is TGCGCCAGCAGCTTGGGCCAGGGCGGCACAGATACGCAGTATTTT. Amino acids: CASSLGQGGTDTQYF.

The CDR3 here is CASSPTTGLGAYGYTF. For the CDR3, the DNA is TGTGCCAGCAGCCCGACAACAGGGCTCGGGGCCTATGGCTACACCTTC. The rearrangement links TRBV5-5 to TRBJ1-2; D is perhaps TRBD1 (6 bases). The CDR3 sequence is 16 residues long. The germline V gene has CDR1 SGHKS and CDR2 YYEKEE (reference sequence). V was trimmed by 4 bases and J by 4 bases, leaving 20 bases between them.

The rearrangement uses TRBV4-1 and TRBJ2-1; 7 nucleotides match TRBD2. The germline V gene has CDR1 MGHRA and CDR2 YSYEKL. The CDR3 length is 15 residues. V was clipped by 0 bases and J by 7 bases; unmatched bases: 6. The DNA for the CDR3 is TGCGCCAGCAGCCAAGATTCCCGGCGGGGGAATGAGCAGTTCTTC. Protein sequence: CASSQDSRRGNEQFF.

The chain couples TRBV9 to TRBJ2-3; 10 nucleotides align to TRBD2. CDR1 is SGDLS, CDR2 YYNGEE, per germline. V lost 2 bases and J lost 2; bases outside the gene matches: 17. This CDR3 has 20 amino acids. DNA of the CDR3: TGTGCCAGCAGCGTTGGGGGCCAAAAAAGGACTAGCGGCTACACAGATACGCAGTATTTT. It encodes CASSVGGQKRTSGYTDTQYF. Complete variable domain (other parts from reference TRBV9 and TRBJ2-3): DSGVTQTPKHLITATGQRVTLRCSPRSGDLSVYWYQQSLDQGLQFLIQYYNGEERAKGNILERFSAQQFPDLHSELNLSSLELGDSALYFCASSVGGQKRTSGYTDTQYFGPGTRLTVL.

The chain recombines TRBV14 with TRBJ2-7, with a possible D match to TRBD1 (6 bases). The CDR3 length is 16 residues. CDR1 SGHDN and CDR2 FVKESK come from the germline V gene. The V end was cut by 0 bases, the J end by 4 bases, with 16 bases between. The CDR3 spells CASSQDSWGRGYEQYF. CDR3 coding DNA: TGTGCCAGCAGCCAAGATAGTTGGGGGCGAGGGTACGAGCAGTACTTC.

The chain employs TRBV11-2 and TRBJ1-1; D is possibly TRBD1 (5 bases). The CDR3 runs 16 residues. The ends were cut back, 5 bases at V and 1 base at J, with 17 bases in the middle. Germline CDR1 SGHAT, CDR2 FQNNGV. The CDR3 DNA follows: TGTGCCAGCAGCCCCCTCACAGGCTTTAGGAACACTGAAGCTTTCTTT. This encodes CASSPLTGFRNTEAFF.

J is TRBJ1-4 and V is TRBV27; D ambiguous. This CDR3 has 12 residues. The V gene lost 5 bases and the J gene lost 5 bases, with 6 bases spanning the gap. Germline CDR1 reads MNHEY; CDR2 reads SMNVEV (reference sequence). The CDR3 protein is CASSGRNEKLFF. Here the CDR3 DNA reads TGTGCCAGCAGTGGCCGAAATGAAAAACTGTTTTTT.

The V call is TRBV7-9, the J call TRBJ2-5; TRBD2 agrees at 11 bases. CDR3 size: 19 residues. Per the germline V gene, CDR1 is SEHNR and CDR2 is FQNEAQ (reference sequence). V lost 5 bases, J lost 0 bases, and 14 bases stayed unmatched. DNA for the CDR3: TGTGCCAGCAGCATCCAGGCGGGACTAGCGGCCCCCCACCAAGAGACCCAGTACTTC. It is translated as CASSIQAGLAAPHQETQYF.

V is TRBV7-7 and J is TRBJ2-3; 8 positions match TRBD2. V shed 5 bases, J shed 0 bases, and the junction held 4 bases outside the gene matches. The CDR3 loop spans 15 amino acids. Germline assignment: CDR1 SSHAT and CDR2 FNYEAQ (reference sequence). CDR3 nucleotide sequence: TGTGCCAGCAGCCCGGGGGGGGCAAGCACAGATACGCAGTATTTT. The encoded protein is CASSPGGASTDTQYF.

This sequence joins TRBV18 and TRBJ2-3; D gene ambiguous. The germline V gene encodes CDR1 KGHSH and CDR2 LQKENI. The CDR3 sequence is 11 residues long. Trimming took off 4 bases at V and 5 bases at J, with 4 bases between the two ends. The CDR3 DNA reads TGTGCCAGCTCACGTCAAGATACGCAGTATTTT. Its protein product is CASSRQDTQYF.

The CDR3 here is CASSPSLGGGVWTDTQYF. The CDR3 DNA follows: TGTGCCAGCAGCCCATCTTTGGGGGGAGGGGTCTGGACAGATACGCAGTATTTT. The rearrangement joins TRBV7-8 to TRBJ2-3, with TRBD2 identical over 7 bases. CDR1 SGHVS and CDR2 FQNEAQ come from the germline V gene. CDR3 length: 18 amino acids. The V and J ends lost 5 bases and 3 bases, in that order; junction bases with no gene match: 17.

DNA for the CDR3: TGTGCCAGCAGTTACCCGGGGGTACAAGAGACCCAGTACTTC. Translated: CASSYPGVQETQYF. V and J are TRBV6-5 and TRBJ2-5, with D tentatively TRBD2 (6 bases). This CDR3 contains 14 residues. CDR1 is MNHEY and CDR2 is SVGAGI in the germline V gene. The V end lost 2 bases, the J end lost 2 bases, and 9 bases lay between the germline ends.

V is TRBV5-1 and J is TRBJ2-7; 10 bases are shared with TRBD1. From germline, CDR1 is SGHRS and CDR2 YFSETQ. This CDR3 is 14 amino acids long. Losses at the gene ends were 0 bases for V and 6 bases for J; bases not matched to a gene: 3. CDR3 sequence: CASSLGTGGGEQYF. CDR3 sequence (DNA): TGCGCCAGCAGCTTGGGGACAGGGGGTGGCGAGCAGTACTTC. Complete variable domain (other parts from reference TRBV5-1 and TRBJ2-7): KAGVTQTPRYLIKTRGQQVTLSCSPISGHRSVSWYQQTPGQGLQFLFEYFSETQRNKGNFPGRFSGRQFSNSRSEMNVSTLELGDSALYLCASSLGTGGGEQYFGPGTRLTVT.

The CDR3 nucleotides are TGTGCCTGGAGAGCGGGCAAAGGCTACGAGCAGTACTTC. The encoded protein is CAWRAGKGYEQYF. The V and J genes are TRBV30 and TRBJ2-7; perhaps TRBD2 as D (6 bases). The CDR3 runs to 13 residues. Per germline, CDR1 GTSNPN and CDR2 SVGIG (reference sequence). V lost 3 bases, J lost 3 bases, and 12 bases lay in between.

Comment on this clone: An end of the junction differs from the germline gene, which may be a read error. The chain has TRBV9 and TRBJ1-2, with TRBD1 as a possible D gene (5 bases). This CDR3 has 15 amino acids. From germline, CDR1 is SGDLS and CDR2 YYNGEE. CDR3 in DNA: TGTGCCAGCAGCGTACAGGTGGACATCCTTCCTAAGTCAGGCTTC. Translating it yields CASSVQVDILPKSGF.

The chain carries TRBV19 and TRBJ1-4; no definite D call. The CDR3 consists of 14 residues. Trimming shortened V by 6 bases and J by 6 bases, and 14 bases separated the two germline ends. Germline V gene sequence: CDR1 LNHDA, CDR2 SQIVND (reference sequence). The CDR3 loop reads CASRAAGGHEKLFF. Here the CDR3 DNA reads TGTGCCAGTAGGGCCGCGGGCGGACATGAAAAACTGTTTTTT.

This clone was detected only a few times. The V call is TRBV9, the J call TRBJ2-5, with a weak D call TRBD2 (7 bases). V was pared by 7 bases and J by 1 base, with 17 bases between. The V gene's germline CDR1 is SGDLS and CDR2 YYNGEE. The CDR3 is made up of 15 amino acids. The CDR3 DNA reads TGTGCCAGCGCCCCCGGCGCGGGGGCCCAAGAGACCCAGTACTTC. This sequence encodes CASAPGAGAQETQYF.

The chain carries TRBV11-2 and TRBJ1-2; TRBD1 matches 8 bases. V lost 5 bases and J lost 5; bases outside the gene matches: 7. Germline V CDR1 and CDR2: SGHAT, FQNNGV. The CDR3 runs 14 residues. The CDR3 DNA reads TGTGCCAGCAGCCCGACAGGGGATGGGTATGGCTACACCTTC. Translated: CASSPTGDGYGYTF.

This chain connects TRBV9 to TRBJ1-4, with D possibly TRBD1 on 5 matching bases. Germline CDR1 SGDLS, CDR2 YYNGEE. This CDR3 is built from 15 residues. Trimming shortened V by 0 bases and J by 3 bases, and 9 bases separated the two germline ends. CDR3 loop: CASSVDGDSNEKLFF. The CDR3 DNA sequence: TGTGCCAGCAGCGTAGACGGGGACTCTAATGAAAAACTGTTTTTT. The whole variable domain, remainder taken from reference TRBV9 and TRBJ1-4, is DSGVTQTPKHLITATGQRVTLRCSPRSGDLSVYWYQQSLDQGLQFLIQYYNGEERAKGNILERFSAQQFPDLHSELNLSSLELGDSALYFCASSVDGDSNEKLFFGSGTQLSVL.

V is TRBV28 and J is TRBJ1-2, with D uncertain. The CDR3 covers 13 residues. Germline CDR1 reads MDHEN; CDR2 reads SYDVKM. With 11 bases removed from V and 3 bases from J, the gap between germline ends came to 16 bases. The CDR3 protein is CAAQHPADYGYTF. The CDR3 nucleotides read TGTGCCGCCCAACACCCGGCGGACTATGGCTACACCTTC.

This CDR3 is CASSPGLAGDTDTQYF. DNA of the CDR3: TGCGCCAGCAGCCCCGGACTAGCGGGAGACACAGATACGCAGTATTTT. The chain links TRBV5-1 to TRBJ2-3, with TRBD2 matching over 13 bases. The germline CDR1 and CDR2 sequences are SGHRS and YFSETQ. With 4 bases clipped from V and 2 bases from J, the junction kept 4 bases outside the gene matches. The CDR3 consists of 16 residues.

The chain is built from TRBV6-6 and TRBJ2-4, with TRBD2 as a possible D gene (6 bases). The CDR3 sequence is 15 residues long. CDR1 is MNHNY, CDR2 SVGAGI, per germline (reference sequence). Trimming removed 5 bases at V and 2 bases at J, with 13 bases between. The CDR3 loop reads CASSPPAGSKNIQYF. The CDR3 DNA reads TGTGCCAGCAGTCCACCAGCGGGCTCCAAAAACATTCAGTACTTC.

V and J are TRBV28 and TRBJ2-5, with D maybe TRBD1 (6 bases). Deletions cut 6 bases from V and 5 bases from J, with 16 bases between. The CDR3 extends over 14 amino acids. Germline V gene lookup returns CDR1 MDHEN and CDR2 SYDVKM. This CDR3 is CASSPLRGMETQYF. In DNA form, the CDR3 reads TGTGCCAGCAGCCCCCTCAGGGGTATGGAGACCCAGTACTTC.

The chain has TRBV6-4 and TRBJ2-7, with 8 bases lining up with TRBD2. Germline assignment: CDR1 MRHNA and CDR2 SNTAGT. The CDR3 runs to 14 residues. The ends lost 6 bases at V and 6 bases at J; junction bases unmatched: 10. The CDR3 coding sequence is TGTGCCAGCAGCCCAAGCGGGAGAGGGGCCGAGCAGTACTTC. Amino acid sequence: CASSPSGRGAEQYF.

As DNA, the CDR3 is TGTGCCAGCAGCTTAGAGGCGGGGCCGTATGGGGCGCAGTATTTT. It specifies CASSLEAGPYGAQYF. The rearrangement uses TRBV7-3 and TRBJ2-3; tentative D call: TRBD2 (6 bases). There are 15 residues in the CDR3. V dropped 2 bases and J dropped 10 bases, with 19 bases sitting between them. Germline V lookup: CDR1 SGHTA, CDR2 FQGTGA.